This entry lists 5 T cell receptor beta chains sequenced from one sample in a study of blood T cells in healthy people across ages. It was with a sample-barcoded 5' primer and a J-beta primer mix that a second PCR of roughly 7 to 12 cycles was run. TCRdb called the 5' RACE reads again in MiXCR, with one record for every CDR3 protein. Counted here are over 950,000 distinct CDR3 sequences, just over 50% occurring once; the ten biggest clones make up 20% to 25%. The sequencing sample was made of blood. Every receptor here comes from a woman aged 55-69 years in good health.

The chain links TRBV20-1 to TRBJ1-2; no definite D call. Trimming cost V 4 bases and J 4 bases, with 13 bases left between them. This CDR3 is 13 amino acids long. Germline-derived CDR1 and CDR2 are DFQATT and SNEGSKA (reference sequence). The CDR3 DNA is TGCAGTGCTATTCGGGGTCCGACCTATGGCTACACCTTC. Protein product: CSAIRGPTYGYTF.

The chain links TRBV7-2 to TRBJ2-1; a weak D match, TRBD1 (7 bases). Per germline, CDR1 SGHTA and CDR2 FQGNSA. V was trimmed by 3 bases and J by 7 bases, leaving 25 bases between them. This CDR3 has 18 residues. CDR3 DNA sequence: TGTGCCAGCAGCTTTCGCGGAACGGAGGGCAGGGGGATTAATGAGCAGTTCTTC. This sequence encodes CASSFRGTEGRGINEQFF.

This rearrangement joins TRBV7-2 to TRBJ1-2; D gene uncertain. The CDR3 is made up of 14 amino acids. Germline V gene sequence: CDR1 SGHTA, CDR2 FQGNSA. Trimming shortened V by 5 bases and J by 4 bases, and 14 bases separated the two germline ends. The CDR3 region is CASSPHSGAYGYTF. In DNA, the CDR3 is TGTGCCAGCAGCCCCCATTCGGGAGCCTATGGCTACACCTTC.

A few counts support this clonotype. The gene calls are TRBV4-2 and TRBJ1-2, with D uncertain. Germline CDR1 LGHNA, CDR2 YNFKEQ. This CDR3 has 17 residues. V was cut by 1 base and J by 0 bases, with 15 bases left in between. CDR3: CASSQATTETTNYGYTF. DNA of the CDR3: TGTGCCAGCAGCCAAGCTACTACAGAAACAACTAACTATGGCTACACCTTC.

The chain links TRBV5-8 to TRBJ2-7; TRBD2 might be the D (6 bases). Germline-derived CDR1 and CDR2 are SGHTS and YDEGEE. Trimming took 3 bases from V and 7 from J, leaving 11 bases between them. The CDR3 runs 12 residues. CDR3 DNA sequence: TGTGCCAGCAGCTGGGGGGTTAGGGAGCAGTACTTC. Translating gives CASSWGVREQYF. Complete variable domain (other parts from reference TRBV5-8 and TRBJ2-7): EAGVTQSPTHLIKTRGQQATLRCSPISGHTSVYWYQQALGLGLQFLLWYDEGEERNRGNFPPRFSGRQFPNYSSELNVNALELEDSALYLCASSWGVREQYFGPGTRLTVT.